This T cell receptor (beta chain) was observed in a study of regulatory T cells in long-lasting Graves disease. Sample time point: persistent/refractory GD, antithyroid drugs over 5 years with positive TRAb. The TCR library was made from RNA that had been extracted from PBMCs in TRIzol. With V trimmed by 2 bases and J by 5 bases, 0 bases remained unmatched. Germline CDR1 and CDR2: MNHEY and SVGAGI. This CDR3 is built from 13 residues. At least ten counts were recorded for this clonotype. Arm-PCR of CDR3 regions and iRepertoire HTBI primers were the basis on which TCR beta libraries were built. In TCRdb, the multiplex PCR reads were re-called with MiXCR into one record per CDR3 protein. The sample holds more than 350,000 distinct CDR3 sequences, roughly 23% seen once.

The TCR sequence derives from a female donor with Graves disease. Sample: peripheral blood mononuclear cells (PBMCs), taken when the disease was refractory, from a patient treated with antithyroid drugs. The V and J genes are TRBV6-5 and TRBJ1-1; 9 bases align to TRBD1. The CDR3: CASSYDRGTEAFF. The DNA of the CDR3 is TGTGCCAGCAGTTACGACAGGGGGACTGAAGCTTTCTTT.